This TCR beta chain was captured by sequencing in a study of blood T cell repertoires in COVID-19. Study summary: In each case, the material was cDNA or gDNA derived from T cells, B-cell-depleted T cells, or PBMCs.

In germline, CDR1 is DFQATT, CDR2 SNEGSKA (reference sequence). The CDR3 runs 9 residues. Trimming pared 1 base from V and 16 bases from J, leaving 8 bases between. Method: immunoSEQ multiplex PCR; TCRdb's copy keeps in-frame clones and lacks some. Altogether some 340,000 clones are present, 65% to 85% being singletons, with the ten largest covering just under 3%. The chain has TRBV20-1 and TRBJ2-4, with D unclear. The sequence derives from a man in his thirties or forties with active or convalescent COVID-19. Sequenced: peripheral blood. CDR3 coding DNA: TGCAGTGCTAGAGCTGGCCACTACTTC. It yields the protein CSARAGHYF.